The clone carrying this T cell receptor (beta chain) was seen repeatedly, ten times or more. One entry per CDR3 protein results from TCRdb running MiXCR on the 5' RACE reads. Of 55,000 to 75,000 distinct CDR3 sequences listed, less than 2.5% are singletons. V lost 6 bases and J lost 6; bases outside the gene matches: 11. The germline CDR1 and CDR2 sequences are SGHTA and FQGTGA. The CDR3 has 15 amino acids. This entry belongs to a study of neurological immune-mediated disorders. The receptor was isolated from a man aged 50-59 years with multiple sclerosis. The source material was PBMCs. The rearrangement links TRBV7-3 to TRBJ2-3, with 8 bases fitting TRBD1. The CDR3 DNA follows: TGTGCCAGCAGTTGGACCGGGACAGGCTCCGATACGCAGTATTTT. Translated: CASSWTGTGSDTQYF.